The 9 T cell receptor beta chains given below trace back to one sample, sequenced in a study of regulatory T cells in long-lasting Graves disease. The time point denotes: persistent/refractory GD, antithyroid drugs over 5 years with positive TRAb. PBMC RNA served as the TCR library source. Through Arm-PCR of CDR3 regions and iRepertoire HTBI primers, TCR beta libraries were built. MiXCR, run by TCRdb on the multiplex PCR reads, gives a single entry per CDR3 protein. The sample lists around 510,000 distinct CDR3 sequences, more than 20% seen once, with 7.8% in the top ten. The sequencing used peripheral blood mononuclear cells (PBMCs), collected when the disease was refractory, from a patient treated with antithyroid drugs. Every receptor here comes from a female donor with Graves disease.

This clonotype was seen at least ten times. The chain uses TRBV19 and TRBJ1-1, with 7 bases lining up with TRBD1. Germline V lookup: CDR1 LNHDA, CDR2 SQIVND (reference sequence). The junction had 8 bases not matched to a gene; V was cut back by 4 bases and J by 0 bases. This CDR3 region has 16 residues. CDR3 sequence reads: CASSKNRGAMNTEAFF. CDR3 sequence (DNA): TGTGCCAGTAGTAAGAACAGGGGCGCCATGAACACTGAAGCTTTCTTT.

V and J are TRBV25-1 and TRBJ1-2; D gene ambiguous. From germline, CDR1 is MGHDK and CDR2 SYGVNS. V was trimmed by 8 bases and J by 8 bases, leaving 12 bases between them. The CDR3 extends over 11 amino acids. CDR3 DNA: TGTGCCAGCTCTGGACCGACGGGCTACACCTTC. Amino acids: CASSGPTGYTF.

Worth noting for this clonotype: The CDR3 does not end in the conserved phenylalanine or tryptophan, so this is likely a read error. The rearrangement links TRBV30 to TRBJ2-5, with 7 nucleotides matching TRBD1. The CDR3 covers 12 residues. CDR1 is GTSNPN and CDR2 is SVGIG in the germline V gene (reference sequence). CDR3 coding DNA: TGTGCTTTGGGGACAGTCAGAGAGACCCAGTACGTC. Protein: CALGTVRETQYV.

This clonotype was picked up many times. This chain joins TRBV18 and TRBJ2-5, with D hard to call. The CDR3 is 11 amino acids. Germline loops: CDR1 KGHSH, CDR2 LQKENI. The V end was cut by 6 bases, the J end by 7 bases, with 9 bases between. This CDR3 reads CASSSRVTQYF. Written as DNA, the CDR3 is TGTGCCAGCTCGTCAAGGGTGACCCAGTACTTC. The whole variable domain, remainder taken from reference TRBV18 and TRBJ2-5, is NAGVMQNPRHLVRRRGQEARLRCSPMKGHSHVYWYRQLPEEGLKFMVYLQKENIIDESGMPKERFSAEFPKEGPSILRIQQVVRGDSAAYFCASSSRVTQYFGPGTRLLVL.

This clonotype was counted only a few times. The V call is TRBV7-2, the J call TRBJ1-6; D gene ambiguous. The CDR3 sequence is 16 residues long. Germline-derived CDR1 and CDR2 are SGHTA and FQGNSA. V was clipped by 7 bases and J by 0 bases, with 13 bases between them. This CDR3 reads CASTSYSASYNSPLHF. CDR3 sequence (DNA): TGTGCCAGCACCTCCTACTCCGCCTCCTATAATTCACCCCTCCACTTT.

This clonotype turned up a few times. The chain uses TRBV7-9 and TRBJ2-3, with TRBD2 matching 7 bases. J lost 1 base, V lost 3 bases, and 7 bases had no gene match. There are 16 residues in the CDR3. Germline lookup yields CDR1 SEHNR and CDR2 FQNEAQ (reference sequence). The CDR3 sequence: CASSFSSAGGTDTQYF. As DNA, the CDR3 is TGTGCCAGCAGCTTCAGTTCTGCGGGGGGCACAGATACGCAGTATTTT.

This clonotype has only a few counts. The chain links TRBV5-1 to TRBJ1-1; 8 bases match TRBD1. The length of the CDR3 is 17 residues. Per the germline V gene, CDR1 is SGHRS and CDR2 is YFSETQ. J lost 0 bases, V lost 4 bases, and 11 bases had no gene match. CDR3: CASSEIRTGLMNTEAFF. The CDR3 nucleotides are TGCGCCAGCAGCGAGATAAGGACAGGGCTAATGAACACTGAAGCTTTCTTT.

This clonotype has ten or more counts. The CDR3 here is CASSFLGQGNYEQYF. The CDR3 DNA reads as TGTGCCAGCAGTTTCCTCGGACAGGGAAACTACGAGCAGTACTTC. The J gene is TRBJ2-7, the V gene TRBV28, with 8 bases lining up with TRBD1. Germline V gives CDR1 MDHEN, CDR2 SYDVKM. The CDR3 consists of 15 residues. The V gene end was trimmed by 3 bases and the J gene end by 3 bases; junction bases not matched to a gene: 7.

This clonotype was detected ten times or more. The chain is built from TRBV3-1 and TRBJ2-7; no clear D. Germline CDR1 and CDR2: LGHDT and YNNKEL (reference sequence). This CDR3 has 12 amino acids. The V gene lost 2 bases and the J gene lost 1 base, with 3 bases spanning the gap. CDR3 DNA sequence: TGTGCCAGCAGCCAACCTTCCTACGAGCAGTACTTC. Protein: CASSQPSYEQYF.